The entry below gives a single TCR beta chain sequence along with its context. Its antigen is not yet known. One junction end disagrees with the germline gene, perhaps due to a read error. The CDR3 regions of human TCRbeta chains were subjected to immunosequencing. As for the authors' bioinformatics: TCRs in the repertoires were compared against a reference library of SARS-CoV-2-specific TCRs that had been generated with the MIRA antigen-specificity platform. Breadth was defined as the fraction of unique TCRs that were SARS-CoV-2-associated, and depth was defined as the fraction of total T cells that were SARS-CoV-2-associated. Each spike-specific TCR was assigned to its reactive spike region and to a CD4 or CD8 class using the MIRA data. Log10-transformed breadth and depth values were compared by one-way ANOVA with Sidak's multiple comparisons tests. The table comes from immuneACCESS by way of TCRdb, which keeps in-frame sequences with V and J called. Part of the clones is missing from these tables; in studies checked, under half for an unresolved V gene and the rest for unknown reasons. V, J and clone size are taken as reported in that table, and D and trimming were inferred from the DNA itself. The sample profile shows about 90,000 clones; about 86% of them were found once. 10% to 13% of the sample is in the top ten clones.

This specimen comes from a study of T cell responses to AZD1222 COVID-19 vaccine (TCRdb year 2021). General notes on the study: TCR sequencing covered 233 trial participants: 200 to 220 given two doses of AZD1222 and 26 given two doses of MenACWY control vaccine. Trial participants were enrolled into age subgroups of 18-55, 56-69 and 70-plus years, which contained roughly 140, 27 and 60 TCR-sequenced participants, respectively. Findings and caveats that apply to the study as a whole: Spike-specific TCR breadth and depth rose significantly after two AZD1222 doses compared with day 0 and with MenACWY recipients. No day 14 peak-response samples were available, so repertoires were characterized only after the peak T cell response. The vaccine-associated CD4 TCRs covered the entire spike protein, and the dominant responses fell in regions 160-218 and 743-854. Most participants were white British and females outnumbered males, and the authors suggested that clonal diversity may have been underestimated. Conclusions about previously exposed vaccinees were limited because only a handful of AZD1222 recipients were SARS-CoV-2 seropositive at baseline. In the small 56-69-year group, the increase in depth fell short of significance, most likely because of low power. Epitopes outside the regions mutated in the B.1.351 and B.1.1.7 variants were reportedly recognized by nearly half of the unique spike-specific TCRs.

From the cysteine through the phenylalanine, the CDR3 covers 11 amino acids. Only CDR3 DNA is held: 33 bases, read in frame from base 1. From the germline V gene, CDR1 is MDHEN and CDR2 is SYDVKM. The time point label on this specimen signifies: baseline before first vaccination. Interpreted using the paper, the treatment or condition label stands for: meningococcal conjugate vaccine given as trial control. Vaccinee samples came from UK trials COV001 and COV002, including a single-blind randomized controlled phase 2/3 trial of AZD1222 (ChAdOx1 nCoV-19) in healthy adults. For TCRbeta chain sequencing, PBMC samples from trial participants were taken at day 0 and at day 28 after the second dose.

This TCR came from an adult in good health. The V and J segments used are TRBV28 and TRBJ1-1; the D gene remains uncertain. The sample consisted of peripheral blood, taken on day 0 of MenACWY control vaccination. The CDR3 in this case is CASSFPLEGFF. The nucleotide sequence reads TGTGCCAGCAGTTTTCCCCTGGAAGGTTTCTTT.